The rows below give T cell receptor beta chains drawn from one sample of a study of cytomegalovirus exposure and HLA in healthy donors. Clones were sequenced by immunoSEQ multiplex PCR, and TCRdb holds only the in-frame ones, with some missing. The data hold about 62,000 clones, with roughly 80% observed a single time. Sequencing was done on a sample of PBMCs. The receptors were gathered from a woman in her twenties or thirties in good health and CMV-seronegative. CDR3s include the opening cysteine and the closing phenylalanine or tryptophan. D genes are given only for firm matches. Expanded clones get a size class; other rows say once, few or many, or leave the size out.

v_gene,d_gene,j_gene,abundance,CDR3nt,CDR3aa
TRBV6-4,NA,TRBJ1-2,NA,TGTGCCAGCAAGGGACAACGGGACTATGGCTACACCTTC,CASKGQRDYGYTF
TRBV4-1,TRBD2,TRBJ2-7,NA,TGCGCCAGCAGCCAAGTTTCTAGCGGGGCCTACGAGCAGTACTTC,CASSQVSSGAYEQYF
TRBV19,TRBD1,TRBJ2-7,NA,TGTGCCAGTAACCGACAGGGGGGTCTCTCCTACGAGCAGTACTTC,CASNRQGGLSYEQYF
TRBV5-1,NA,TRBJ1-1,NA,TGCGCCAGTAAGACAGGCTCGGGCACTGAAGCTTTCTTT,CASKTGSGTEAFF
TRBV2,NA,TRBJ1-5,once,TGTGCCAGCAGCGACGGGACACTCGTCAATCAGCCCCAGCATTTT,CASSDGTLVNQPQHF
TRBV19,TRBD1,TRBJ1-6,NA,TGTGCCAGTAGTCCGCAGGGACAGCAAATTCATCCCCCCCTCCACTTT,CASSPQGQQIHPPLHF
TRBV19,TRBD1,TRBJ1-4,few,TGTGCCAGTAGTCCCCGTACTTATCAGGGGGCGTCTAATGAAAAACTGTTTTTT,CASSPRTYQGASNEKLFF
TRBV6-1,NA,TRBJ1-1,few,TGTGCCAGCAGTCCCTACGGTGACACTGAAGCTTTCTTT,CASSPYGDTEAFF
TRBV11-2,NA,TRBJ1-6,NA,TGTGCCAGCAGCTTAGTACGCGGGGCAGGAGTTAATTCACCCCTCCACTTT,CASSLVRGAGVNSPLHF
TRBV10-3,NA,TRBJ2-7,NA,TGTGCCATCAGTGAGACGGGAAAGGACTACGAGCAGTACTTC,CAISETGKDYEQYF
TRBV27,NA,TRBJ1-6,NA,TGTGCCAGCAGAAGCAGGGCAGGGAATAATTCACCCCTCCACTTT,CASRSRAGNNSPLHF
TRBV5-6,NA,TRBJ1-1,few,TGTGCCAGCAGCCGGACAGTGAACACTGAAGCTTTCTTT,CASSRTVNTEAFF
TRBV28,NA,TRBJ1-3,NA,TGTGCCAGCAGTTTACAGGGCTTCTCTGGAAACACCATATATTTT,CASSLQGFSGNTIYF
TRBV5-6,TRBD1,TRBJ2-2,once,TGTGCCAGCAGCGGGGGGGTACAGGGGGCGAGAGGTCTGAGGCGGGAGCTGTTTTTT,CASSGGVQGARGLRRELFF
TRBV29-1,TRBD2,TRBJ2-2,NA,TGCAGCGTTGAAGATTATGGGACTAGCGGGGGGGGGAGGAACACCGGGGAGCTGTTTTTT,CSVEDYGTSGGGRNTGELFF
TRBV6-5,TRBD1,TRBJ2-3,NA,TGTGCCAGCAGTTACTCGACAGGGGTTTCCGATACGCAGTATTTT,CASSYSTGVSDTQYF